This T cell receptor (beta chain) is from a study of spatial heterogeneity in lung cancer. Study information: Unique TCR and UMI combinations averaged more than ten appearances each in raw reads.

Time point here: sample taken at primary tumor resection. Without sorting, whole RNA was sequenced from tumor, nontumor lung or frozen PBMC. Germline V gene lookup returns CDR1 SGHNT and CDR2 YYREEE (reference sequence). V trimming: 5 bases; J trimming: 3 bases; junction bases outside the gene matches: 7. This CDR3 is 14 amino acids long. A single record per CDR3 protein comes from TCRdb applying MiXCR to the 5' RACE reads. Of about 50,000 distinct CDR3 sequences listed, 7.5% to 8% are singletons. This clonotype showed up just a few times. The rearrangement links TRBV5-4 to TRBJ1-1, with 7 bases fitting TRBD1. The TCR originated in a female donor with early-stage non-small cell lung cancer. The sequencing here drew on PBMCs, taken at surgery. The CDR3 here is CASRPGQVDTEAFF. The DNA for the CDR3 is TGTGCCAGCAGGCCTGGACAGGTGGACACTGAAGCTTTCTTT.